The 14 T cell receptor beta chains listed next were all sequenced from one sample in a study of cytomegalovirus exposure and HLA in healthy donors. Researchers ran the PCR with 60 Vbeta and 13 Jbeta primers. Only in-frame clones appear in the TCRdb table, and some are missing; sequencing was by immunoSEQ multiplex PCR. This sample has approximately 110,000 clones, with 77% found just once. Sequences were obtained from PBMCs. Every receptor here comes from a human donor in good health.

The CDR3: CASTDKGGYGYTF. The CDR3 region has the DNA TGTGCCAGCACAGACAAAGGAGGCTATGGCTACACCTTC. The gene calls are TRBV6-5 and TRBJ1-2, with unresolved D. The CDR3 loop spans 13 amino acids. V was pared by 7 bases and J by 4 bases, with 13 bases between. Germline CDR1 and CDR2: MNHEY and SVGAGI.

This chain links TRBV5-8 with TRBJ2-7; D might be TRBD1 (5 bases). Trimming pared 4 bases from V and 0 bases from J, leaving 11 bases between. CDR3 size: 14 residues. CDR1 and CDR2 (germline): SGHTS, YDEGEE. The CDR3 loop reads CASSPRQYSYEQYF. The DNA for the CDR3 is TGTGCCAGCAGCCCTCGACAGTACTCCTACGAGCAGTACTTC.

This clone was detected only once. The gene calls are TRBV28 and TRBJ1-5; weak D call: TRBD1 (5 bases). The CDR3 has 13 amino acids. The V end lost 5 bases, the J end lost 7 bases, and 12 bases lay between the germline ends. In germline, CDR1 is MDHEN, CDR2 SYDVKM. CDR3 nucleotides: TGTGCCAGCAGTGCCGGGGGTGAGCAGCCCCAGCATTTT. Translated: CASSAGGEQPQHF.

The genes are TRBV4-1 and TRBJ2-3, with 8 positions matching TRBD1. This CDR3 spans 13 amino acids. The germline V gene encodes CDR1 MGHRA and CDR2 YSYEKL. The V and J ends lost 4 bases and 5 bases, in that order; junction bases with no gene match: 2. CDR3 in amino acids: CASSPDRGDTQYF. The CDR3 region has the DNA TGCGCCAGCAGCCCTGACAGGGGAGATACGCAGTATTTT.

Regarding this clone: Other DNA sequences of this sample code for an identical CDR3. This chain connects TRBV6-4 to TRBJ2-1, with TRBD2 identical over 9 bases. Germline V lookup: CDR1 MRHNA, CDR2 SNTAGT. With 0 bases clipped from V and 4 bases from J, the junction kept 1 base outside the gene matches. The CDR3 covers 15 residues. CDR3 in amino acids: CASSDSSGSYNEQFF. DNA for the CDR3: TGTGCCAGCAGTGACTCTAGCGGGAGTTACAATGAGCAGTTCTTC.

The V and J genes are TRBV28 and TRBJ2-2; 7 bases line up with TRBD2. Germline V gene data show CDR1 as MDHEN and CDR2 as SYDVKM. J lost 2 bases, V lost 4 bases, and 4 bases had no gene match. The CDR3 has 15 residues. The CDR3 is CASSWPGLNTGELFF. Written as DNA, the CDR3 is TGTGCCAGCAGTTGGCCGGGACTAAACACCGGGGAGCTGTTTTTT.

V usage is TRBV10-3 and J usage is TRBJ2-3, with 8 bases aligning to TRBD1. Germline V gene lookup returns CDR1 ENHRY and CDR2 SYGVKD. V shed 7 bases and J 2 bases; nucleotides not matched to a gene: 17. This CDR3 region has 18 residues. The DNA of the CDR3 is TGTGCCATCATGGGGGACAGGATTGACTCTTCATACACAGATACGCAGTATTTT. Protein: CAIMGDRIDSSYTDTQYF.

The chain links TRBV18 to TRBJ1-5, with D maybe TRBD1 (5 bases). The germline CDR1 and CDR2 sequences are KGHSH and LQKENI. The V and J ends lost 3 bases and 2 bases respectively, with 8 bases between them. The CDR3 is 14 amino acids. CDR3 coding DNA: TGTGCCAGCTCACCGTCACAGGGCAATCAGCCCCAGCATTTT. The encoded protein is CASSPSQGNQPQHF.

The rearrangement uses TRBV19 and TRBJ2-6; the match to TRBD1 covers 7 bases. This CDR3 comprises 19 residues. The V gene end was trimmed by 7 bases and the J gene end by 0 bases; junction bases not matched to a gene: 15. Per the germline V gene, CDR1 is LNHDA and CDR2 is SQIVND (reference sequence). CDR3 in amino acids: CASTPVRDSSLSGANVLTF. The DNA of the CDR3 is TGTGCCAGTACCCCCGTCCGGGACAGCTCCCTCTCTGGGGCCAACGTCCTGACTTTC.

The chain recombines TRBV9 with TRBJ2-7, with TRBD1 matching over 10 bases. V was clipped by 3 bases and J by 6 bases; unmatched bases: 9. Germline CDR1 SGDLS, CDR2 YYNGEE. This CDR3 region has 15 residues. In DNA form, the CDR3 reads TGTGCCAGCAGCGATTCCGGGACAGGGGTGGGCGAGCAGTACTTC. It translates to CASSDSGTGVGEQYF. Full variable domain (remainder filled in from reference TRBV9 and TRBJ2-7): DSGVTQTPKHLITATGQRVTLRCSPRSGDLSVYWYQQSLDQGLQFLIQYYNGEERAKGNILERFSAQQFPDLHSELNLSSLELGDSALYFCASSDSGTGVGEQYFGPGTRLTVT.

J is TRBJ2-1 and V is TRBV9; 12 bases align to TRBD2. CDR1 and CDR2 from the germline V gene are SGDLS and YYNGEE. V was clipped by 4 bases and J by 6 bases; unmatched bases: 2. The CDR3 covers 14 residues. The CDR3 is CASSSTSGSNEQFF. CDR3 bases: TGTGCCAGCAGCTCGACTAGCGGGAGCAATGAGCAGTTCTTC.

To note about this clone: Germline is not matched at one junction end, which may reflect a read error. The chain uses TRBV6-5 and TRBJ1-2; 10 bases map to TRBD1. CDR3 length equals 16 residues. Germline CDR1 reads MNHEY; CDR2 reads SVGAGI. The CDR3 region has the DNA TGTGCCGGCAGTTCGTTGGGACAGGGGTTAAACTATGGCTACACCTTC. Its protein product is CAGSSLGQGLNYGYTF.

The chain is built from TRBV5-6 and TRBJ2-3, with 7 bases matching TRBD1. The V gene's germline CDR1 is SGHDT and CDR2 YYEEEE. V shed 4 bases, J shed 7 bases, and the junction held 12 bases outside the gene matches. The CDR3 is made up of 15 amino acids. CDR3 nucleotide sequence: TGTGCCAGCAGCCTTGCAATAGGGGGCATCTATACGCAGTATTTT. This codes for CASSLAIGGIYTQYF.

The rearrangement links TRBV28 to TRBJ1-1; D unclear. V was pared by 5 bases and J by 1 base, with 11 bases between. The CDR3 extends over 14 amino acids. From germline, CDR1 is MDHEN and CDR2 SYDVKM. The CDR3 is CASSTPVANTEAFF. The DNA for the CDR3 is TGTGCCAGCAGTACACCAGTGGCGAACACTGAAGCTTTCTTT.